The T cell receptor (beta chain) described here comes from a study of cytomegalovirus exposure and HLA in healthy donors. The study ran its PCR with 60 Vbeta and 13 Jbeta primers. As originally analysed: As a later analysis found, there were 80 million or so unique TCR beta chains, of which some 9.9 million were shared. Sequencing used immunoSEQ multiplex PCR; TCRdb keeps in-frame clones, though not all of them. V, J and clone size are those of that table, while D and trimming were read from the DNA. The sample has 200,000 to 250,000 clones; approximately 90% are singletons. The CDR3 has 13 residues. Losses at the gene ends were 0 bases for V and 7 bases for J; bases not matched to a gene: 2. Germline assignment: CDR1 MNHEY and CDR2 SVGAGI. Study conclusions and caveats: Later analysis identified several of the most significant clusters that appeared linked to common viral pathogens. A missense variant in DCLRE1C was later tied to TCR beta V- and J-gene trimming. Analyses of presence and absence presupposed an approximately uniform sequencing depth across donors.

Turning to this clone: The antigen is not known.

The material sequenced was PBMCs. The receptor was isolated from a woman in her late teens or twenties in good health and CMV-seronegative. This chain connects TRBV6-5 to TRBJ1-1; 7 bases agree with TRBD1. The CDR3 region is CASSYSRQGEAFF. The CDR3 DNA sequence: TGTGCCAGCAGTTACTCCCGACAGGGTGAAGCTTTCTTT.